The T cell receptor beta chain described here comes from a study of shared clonotypes between healthy human individuals. Generated by immunoSEQ multiplex PCR, the TCRdb table keeps only in-frame clones and is missing some. Of fewer than 1.8 million clones in the sample, about 98.5% were seen once. V shed 2 bases and J shed 3 bases, with 12 bases lying between them. The CDR3 loop spans 15 amino acids. The germline gives CDR1 MGHDK, CDR2 SYGVNS. The gene calls are TRBV25-1 and TRBJ2-3; the D gene is possibly TRBD1 (6 bases). The source material was naive CD4+ T cells sorted from blood. As for subset: CD45RA+ positively selected. This TCR came from a man in his thirties or forties in good health. The CDR3 here is CASSESRGITDTQYF. DNA of the CDR3: TGTGCCAGCAGTGAAAGTAGGGGGATTACAGATACGCAGTATTTT.